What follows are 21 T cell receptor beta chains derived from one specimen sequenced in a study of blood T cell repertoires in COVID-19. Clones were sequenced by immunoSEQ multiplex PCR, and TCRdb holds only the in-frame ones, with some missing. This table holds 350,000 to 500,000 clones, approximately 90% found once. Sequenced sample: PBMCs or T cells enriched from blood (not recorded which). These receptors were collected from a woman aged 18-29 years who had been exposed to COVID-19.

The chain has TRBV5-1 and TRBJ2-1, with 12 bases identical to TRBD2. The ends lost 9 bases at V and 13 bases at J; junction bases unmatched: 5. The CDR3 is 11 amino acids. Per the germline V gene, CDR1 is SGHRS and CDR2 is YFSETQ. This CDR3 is CATRLAGDQFF. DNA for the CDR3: TGCGCCACCAGACTAGCGGGAGACCAGTTCTTC.

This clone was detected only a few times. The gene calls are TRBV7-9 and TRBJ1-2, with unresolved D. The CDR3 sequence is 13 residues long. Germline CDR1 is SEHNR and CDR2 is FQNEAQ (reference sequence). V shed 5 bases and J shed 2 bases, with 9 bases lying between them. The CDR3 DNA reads TGTGCCAGCAGCCCCGCCGGGAACTATGGCTACACCTTC. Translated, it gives CASSPAGNYGYTF.

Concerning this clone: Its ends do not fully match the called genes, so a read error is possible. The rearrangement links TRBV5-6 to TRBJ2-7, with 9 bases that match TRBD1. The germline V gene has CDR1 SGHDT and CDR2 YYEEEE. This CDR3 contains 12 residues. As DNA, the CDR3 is TGTGCCAGCAGCTTGGGGGGGACAGGGCCCTTATTC. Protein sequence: CASSLGGTGPLF.

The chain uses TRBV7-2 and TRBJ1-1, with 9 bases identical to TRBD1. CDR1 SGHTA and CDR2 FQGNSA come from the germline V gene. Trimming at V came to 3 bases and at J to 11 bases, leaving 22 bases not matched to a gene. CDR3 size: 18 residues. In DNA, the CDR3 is TGTGCCAGCAGCTTTCCGGAAGGCGGACAGGGGAGTTTGGGTGGCGCTTTCTTT. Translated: CASSFPEGGQGSLGGAFF.

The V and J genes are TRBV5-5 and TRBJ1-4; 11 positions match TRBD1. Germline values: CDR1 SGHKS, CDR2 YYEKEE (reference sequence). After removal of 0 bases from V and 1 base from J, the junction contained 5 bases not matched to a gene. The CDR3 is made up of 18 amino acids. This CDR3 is CASSLEGTGGGTNEKLFF. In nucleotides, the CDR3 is TGTGCCAGCAGCTTGGAGGGGACAGGGGGTGGAACTAATGAAAAACTGTTTTTT.

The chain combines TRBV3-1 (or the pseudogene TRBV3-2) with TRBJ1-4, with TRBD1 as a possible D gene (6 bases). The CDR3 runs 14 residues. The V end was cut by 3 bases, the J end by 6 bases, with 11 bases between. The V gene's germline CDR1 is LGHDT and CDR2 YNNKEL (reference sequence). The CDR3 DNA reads TGTGCCAGCAGCCACCGAGGGGGTGATGAAAAACTGTTTTTT. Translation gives CASSHRGGDEKLFF.

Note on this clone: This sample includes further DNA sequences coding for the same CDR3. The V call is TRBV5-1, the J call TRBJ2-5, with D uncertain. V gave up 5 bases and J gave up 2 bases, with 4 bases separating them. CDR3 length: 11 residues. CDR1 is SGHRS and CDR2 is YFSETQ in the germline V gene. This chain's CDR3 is CASSLQETQYF. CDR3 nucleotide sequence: TGCGCCAGCAGTTTACAAGAGACCCAGTACTTC. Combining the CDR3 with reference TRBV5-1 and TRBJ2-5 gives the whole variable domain KAGVTQTPRYLIKTRGQQVTLSCSPISGHRSVSWYQQTPGQGLQFLFEYFSETQRNKGNFPGRFSGRQFSNSRSEMNVSTLELGDSALYLCASSLQETQYFGPGTRLLVL.

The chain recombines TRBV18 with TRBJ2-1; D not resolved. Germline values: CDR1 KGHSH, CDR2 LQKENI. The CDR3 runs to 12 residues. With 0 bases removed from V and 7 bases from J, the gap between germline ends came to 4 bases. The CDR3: CASSPPENEQFF. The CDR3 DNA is TGTGCCAGCTCACCACCTGAGAATGAGCAGTTCTTC. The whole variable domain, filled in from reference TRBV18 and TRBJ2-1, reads NAGVMQNPRHLVRRRGQEARLRCSPMKGHSHVYWYRQLPEEGLKFMVYLQKENIIDESGMPKERFSAEFPKEGPSILRIQQVVRGDSAAYFCASSPPENEQFFGPGTRLTVL.

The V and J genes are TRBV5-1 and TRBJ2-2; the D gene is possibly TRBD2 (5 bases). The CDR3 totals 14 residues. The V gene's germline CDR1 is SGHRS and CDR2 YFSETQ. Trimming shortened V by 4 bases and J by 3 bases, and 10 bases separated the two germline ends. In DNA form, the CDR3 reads TGCGCCAGCAGCGCGGCCGGGGACACCGGGGAGCTGTTTTTT. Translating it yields CASSAAGDTGELFF.

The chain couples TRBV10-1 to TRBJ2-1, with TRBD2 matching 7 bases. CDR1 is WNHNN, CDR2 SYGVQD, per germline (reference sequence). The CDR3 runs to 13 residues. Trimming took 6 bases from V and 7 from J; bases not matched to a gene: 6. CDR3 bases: TGCGCCAGCAGCGTAGCGGGCCCAAATGAGCAGTTCTTC. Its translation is CASSVAGPNEQFF.

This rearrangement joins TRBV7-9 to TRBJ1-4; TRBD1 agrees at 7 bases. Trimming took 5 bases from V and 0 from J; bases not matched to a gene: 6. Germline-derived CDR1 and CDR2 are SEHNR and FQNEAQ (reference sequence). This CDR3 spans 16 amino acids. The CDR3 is CASSLTGQSTNEKLFF. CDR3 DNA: TGTGCCAGCAGCCTCACGGGACAGTCAACTAATGAAAAACTGTTTTTT.

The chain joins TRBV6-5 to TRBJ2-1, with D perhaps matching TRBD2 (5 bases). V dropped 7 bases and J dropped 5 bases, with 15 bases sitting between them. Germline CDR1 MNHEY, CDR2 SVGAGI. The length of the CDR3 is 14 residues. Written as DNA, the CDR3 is TGTGCCAGCACCGAAGTGGTCGGGAACAATGAGCAGTTCTTC. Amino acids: CASTEVVGNNEQFF.

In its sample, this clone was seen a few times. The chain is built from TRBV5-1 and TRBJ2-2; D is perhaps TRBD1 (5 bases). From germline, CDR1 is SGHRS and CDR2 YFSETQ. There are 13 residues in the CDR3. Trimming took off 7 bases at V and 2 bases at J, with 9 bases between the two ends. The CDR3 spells CASPDSNTGELFF. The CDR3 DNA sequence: TGCGCCAGCCCCGACAGCAACACCGGGGAGCTGTTTTTT.

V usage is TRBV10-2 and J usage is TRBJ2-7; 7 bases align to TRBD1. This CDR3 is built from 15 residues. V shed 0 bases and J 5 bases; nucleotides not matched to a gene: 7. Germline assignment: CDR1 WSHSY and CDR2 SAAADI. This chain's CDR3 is CASSESGGLGDEQYF. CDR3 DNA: TGCGCCAGCAGTGAGTCAGGGGGCTTGGGTGACGAGCAGTACTTC.

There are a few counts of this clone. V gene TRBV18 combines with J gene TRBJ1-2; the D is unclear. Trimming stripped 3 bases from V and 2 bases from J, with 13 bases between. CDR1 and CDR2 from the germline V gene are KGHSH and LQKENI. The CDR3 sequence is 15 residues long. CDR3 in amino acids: CASSPQVGSNYGYTF. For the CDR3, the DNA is TGTGCCAGCTCACCCCAGGTGGGCAGCAACTATGGCTACACCTTC.

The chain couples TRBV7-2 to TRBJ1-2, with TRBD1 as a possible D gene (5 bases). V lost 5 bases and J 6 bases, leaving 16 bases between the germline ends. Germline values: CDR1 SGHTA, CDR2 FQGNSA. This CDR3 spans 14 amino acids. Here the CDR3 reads CASSGFIQVDGYTF. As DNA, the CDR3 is TGTGCCAGCAGCGGGTTCATACAGGTTGATGGCTACACCTTC.

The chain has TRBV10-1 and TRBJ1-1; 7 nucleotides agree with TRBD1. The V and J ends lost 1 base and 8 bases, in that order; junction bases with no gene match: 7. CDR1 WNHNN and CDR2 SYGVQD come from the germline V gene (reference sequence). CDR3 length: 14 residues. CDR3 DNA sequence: TGCGCCAGCAGTGAGTTCGACAGGGCGGGCGAAGCTTTCTTT. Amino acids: CASSEFDRAGEAFF.

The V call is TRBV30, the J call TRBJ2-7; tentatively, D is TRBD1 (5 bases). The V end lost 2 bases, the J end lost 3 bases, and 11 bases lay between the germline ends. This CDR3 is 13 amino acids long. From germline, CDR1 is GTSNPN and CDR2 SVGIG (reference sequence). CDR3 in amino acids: CAWSKDTNYEQYF. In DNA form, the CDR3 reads TGTGCCTGGAGTAAGGACACTAACTACGAGCAGTACTTC. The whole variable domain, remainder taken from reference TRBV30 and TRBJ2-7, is SQTIHQWPATLVQPVGSPLSLECTVEGTSNPNLYWYRQAAGRGLQLLFYSVGIGQISSEVPQNLSASRPQDRQFILSSKKLLLSDSGFYLCAWSKDTNYEQYFGPGTRLTVT.

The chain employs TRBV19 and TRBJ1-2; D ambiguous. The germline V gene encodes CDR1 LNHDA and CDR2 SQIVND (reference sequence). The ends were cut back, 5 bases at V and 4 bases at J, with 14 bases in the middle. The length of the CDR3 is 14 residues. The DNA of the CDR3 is TGTGCCAGTAGTGTCTCAATGGAGGTCTATGGCTACACCTTC. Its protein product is CASSVSMEVYGYTF.

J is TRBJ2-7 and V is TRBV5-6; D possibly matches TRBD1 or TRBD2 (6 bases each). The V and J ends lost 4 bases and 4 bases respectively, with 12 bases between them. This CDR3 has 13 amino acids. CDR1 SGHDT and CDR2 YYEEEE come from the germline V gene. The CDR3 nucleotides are TGTGCCAGCAGCATGGGGGGCTGGTACGAGCAGTACTTC. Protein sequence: CASSMGGWYEQYF.

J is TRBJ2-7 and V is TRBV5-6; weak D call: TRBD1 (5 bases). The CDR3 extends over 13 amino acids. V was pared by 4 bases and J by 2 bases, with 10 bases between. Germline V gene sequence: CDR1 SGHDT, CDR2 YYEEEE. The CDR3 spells CASSRKDTYEQYF. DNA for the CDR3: TGTGCCAGCAGCAGAAAGGACACCTACGAGCAGTACTTC.